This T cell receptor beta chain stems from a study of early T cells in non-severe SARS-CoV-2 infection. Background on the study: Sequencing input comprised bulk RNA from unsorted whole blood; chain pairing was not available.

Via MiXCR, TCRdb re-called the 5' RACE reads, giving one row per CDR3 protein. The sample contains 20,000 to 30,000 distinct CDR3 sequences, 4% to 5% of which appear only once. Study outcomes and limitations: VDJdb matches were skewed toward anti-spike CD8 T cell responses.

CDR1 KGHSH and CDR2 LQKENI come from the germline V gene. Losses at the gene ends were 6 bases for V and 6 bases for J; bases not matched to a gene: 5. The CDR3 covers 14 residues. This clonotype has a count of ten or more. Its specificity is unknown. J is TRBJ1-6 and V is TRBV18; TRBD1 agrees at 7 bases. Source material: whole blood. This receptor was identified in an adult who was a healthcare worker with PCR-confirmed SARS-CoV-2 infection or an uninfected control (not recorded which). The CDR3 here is CASSSDRVNSPLHF. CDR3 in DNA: TGTGCCAGCTCGTCAGACAGGGTTAATTCACCCCTCCACTTT.